This T cell receptor (beta chain) was profiled in a study of T cell responses to AZD1222 COVID-19 vaccine. General study results and limits: White British donors predominated, females outnumbered males, and clonal diversity was possibly underestimated.

This CDR3 spans 14 amino acids. Germline V gene lookup returns CDR1 SGHDN and CDR2 FVKESK. V lost 1 base and J 0 bases, leaving 6 bases between the germline ends. Remarks on this clone: Its target is not known.

This table comes from immunoSEQ multiplex PCR, and its TCRdb copy is limited to in-frame clones, with some not included. The sample contains 200,000 or so clones, 80% to 90% of which appear only once. The TCR originated in an adult in good health. This chain uses TRBV14 with TRBJ1-2, with D uncertain. The source was peripheral blood, collected on day 0 of AZD1222 vaccination. CDR3 loop: CASSQVPPNYGYTF. CDR3 sequence (DNA): TGTGCCAGCAGCCAAGTGCCCCCTAACTATGGCTACACCTTC.